The clone carrying this T cell receptor beta chain was recorded at least ten times. Antigen unknown. Each TCR beta cDNA library carried unique molecular identifiers. The yield from about 1 to 10 million T cells was 500,000 or so cDNA molecules in total. TCRdb used MiXCR to reprocess the PCR reads, holding one entry per CDR3 protein. The sample consists of about 430,000 distinct CDR3 sequences, roughly 40% of them appearing once. The CDR3 is made up of 13 amino acids. V was clipped by 3 bases and J by 3 bases, with 11 bases between them. Germline V gene sequence: CDR1 SQVTM, CDR2 ANQGSEA. The record originates from a study of post-analysis software for immune sequencing data. Across the study: Relapsing-remitting, secondary progressive and progressive-relapsing courses of multiple sclerosis were included.

General observations from the study: Among about 5 TRBV segments more frequent in patients than controls were TRBV5-6, TRBV5-1 and TRBV20-1. Controls' normalized Chao1 diversity significantly exceeded that of multiple sclerosis patients. F measure showed strong co-clustering of same-batch samples.

The TCR sequence derives from a girl aged 2 to 10 with multiple sclerosis. Material for sequencing was blood. This rearrangement joins TRBV29-1 to TRBJ1-2, with no clear D. CDR3 sequence reads: CSVEGARYYGYTF. The CDR3 DNA is TGCAGCGTTGAGGGCGCCAGGTACTATGGCTACACCTTC.